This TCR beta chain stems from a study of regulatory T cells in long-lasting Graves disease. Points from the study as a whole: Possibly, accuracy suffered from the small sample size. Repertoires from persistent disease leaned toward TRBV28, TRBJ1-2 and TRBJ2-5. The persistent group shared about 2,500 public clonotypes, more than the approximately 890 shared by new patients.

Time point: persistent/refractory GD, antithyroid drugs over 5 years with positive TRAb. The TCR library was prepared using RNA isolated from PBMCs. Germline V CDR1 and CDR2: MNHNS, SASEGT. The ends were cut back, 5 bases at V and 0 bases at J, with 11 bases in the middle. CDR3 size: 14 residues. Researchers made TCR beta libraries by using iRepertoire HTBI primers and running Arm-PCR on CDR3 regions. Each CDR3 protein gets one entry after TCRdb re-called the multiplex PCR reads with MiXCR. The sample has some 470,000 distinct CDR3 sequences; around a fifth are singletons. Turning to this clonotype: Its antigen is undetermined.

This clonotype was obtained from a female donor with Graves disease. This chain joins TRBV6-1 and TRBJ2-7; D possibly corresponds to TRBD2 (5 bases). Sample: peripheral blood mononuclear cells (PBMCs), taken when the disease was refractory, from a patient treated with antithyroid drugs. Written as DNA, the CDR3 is TGTGCCAGCAGTACGGGGTCTAACTCCTACGAGCAGTACTTC. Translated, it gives CASSTGSNSYEQYF.